This T cell receptor (beta chain) was documented in a study of Graves' ophthalmopathy and Graves' hyperthyroidism. Findings and caveats of the study: Most expanded clonotypes in thyroid above 0.001 frequency also showed up in blood.

Germline-derived CDR1 and CDR2 are SEHNR and FQNEAQ (reference sequence). V gave up 2 bases and J gave up 4 bases, with 11 bases separating them. This CDR3 spans 14 amino acids. This clonotype was seen ten or more times. The antigen is not known. Transcripts of RNA were the source for amplifying TCR beta CDR3 regions. After a first-round RT-PCR with HTBI primers, a second-round multiplex PCR was run. Via MiXCR, TCRdb re-called the multiplex PCR reads, giving one row per CDR3 protein. Of around 1.1 million distinct CDR3 sequences listed, roughly two fifths were seen once; the top ten hold around 10%. The authors diagnosed from clinical symptoms, serum thyroxine, TRAb, thyroid ultrasound and orbital computed tomography.

V gene TRBV7-9 combines with J gene TRBJ1-1; D ambiguous. The source of this sequence is an adult man with Graves' hyperthyroidism. The sequenced material came from peripheral blood or thyroid tissue (not recorded which). CDR3 region: CASSLPPFVTEAFF. As DNA, the CDR3 is TGTGCCAGCAGCTTACCCCCTTTTGTCACTGAAGCTTTCTTT. Full variable domain (rest looked up from reference TRBV7-9 and TRBJ1-1): DTGVSQNPRHKITKRGQNVTFRCDPISEHNRLYWYRQTLGQGPEFLTYFQNEAQLEKSRLLSDRFSAERPKGSFSTLEIQRTEQGDSAMYLCASSLPPFVTEAFFGQGTRLTVV.